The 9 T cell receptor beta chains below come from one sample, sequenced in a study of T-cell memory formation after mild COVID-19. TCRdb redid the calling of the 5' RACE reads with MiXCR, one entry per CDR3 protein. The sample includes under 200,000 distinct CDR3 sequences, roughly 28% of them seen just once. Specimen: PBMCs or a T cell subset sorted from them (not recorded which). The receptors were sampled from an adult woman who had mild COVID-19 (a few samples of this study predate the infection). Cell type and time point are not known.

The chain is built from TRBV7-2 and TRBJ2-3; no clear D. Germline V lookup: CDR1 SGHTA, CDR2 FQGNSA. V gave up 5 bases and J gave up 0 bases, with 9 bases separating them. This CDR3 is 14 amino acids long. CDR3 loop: CASSPRESTDTQYF. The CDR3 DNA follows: TGTGCCAGCAGCCCCAGAGAGAGCACAGATACGCAGTATTTT.

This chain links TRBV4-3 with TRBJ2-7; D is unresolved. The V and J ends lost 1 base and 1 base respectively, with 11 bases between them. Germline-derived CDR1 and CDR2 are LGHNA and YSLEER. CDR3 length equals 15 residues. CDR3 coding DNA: TGCGCCAGCAGCCAAGTGTGGCAGCCTTCCTACGAGCAGTACTTC. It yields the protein CASSQVWQPSYEQYF.

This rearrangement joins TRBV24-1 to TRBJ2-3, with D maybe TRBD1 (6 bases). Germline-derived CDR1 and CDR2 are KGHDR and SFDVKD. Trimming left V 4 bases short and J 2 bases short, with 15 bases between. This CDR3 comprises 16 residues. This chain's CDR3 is CATSDYRVDSTDTQYF. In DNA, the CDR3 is TGTGCCACCAGTGACTACAGGGTGGATTCCACAGATACGCAGTATTTT.

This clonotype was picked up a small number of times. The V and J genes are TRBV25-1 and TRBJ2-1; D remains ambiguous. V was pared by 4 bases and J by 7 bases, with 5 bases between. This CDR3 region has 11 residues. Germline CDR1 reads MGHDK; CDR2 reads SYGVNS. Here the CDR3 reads CASSGQNEQFF. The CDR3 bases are TGTGCCAGCAGTGGTCAGAATGAGCAGTTCTTC.

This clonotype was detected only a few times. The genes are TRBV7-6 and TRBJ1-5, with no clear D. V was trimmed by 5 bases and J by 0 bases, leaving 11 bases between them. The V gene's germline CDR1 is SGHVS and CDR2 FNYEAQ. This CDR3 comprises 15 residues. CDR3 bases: TGTGCCAGCAGCCGATACGACAATAGCAATCAGCCCCAGCATTTT. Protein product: CASSRYDNSNQPQHF.

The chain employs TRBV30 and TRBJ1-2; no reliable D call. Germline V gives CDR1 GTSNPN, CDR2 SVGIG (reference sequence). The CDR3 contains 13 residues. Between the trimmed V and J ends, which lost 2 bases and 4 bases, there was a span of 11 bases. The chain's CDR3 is CAWSLSDPYGYTF. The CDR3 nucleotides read TGTGCCTGGAGTCTATCCGACCCCTATGGCTACACCTTC.

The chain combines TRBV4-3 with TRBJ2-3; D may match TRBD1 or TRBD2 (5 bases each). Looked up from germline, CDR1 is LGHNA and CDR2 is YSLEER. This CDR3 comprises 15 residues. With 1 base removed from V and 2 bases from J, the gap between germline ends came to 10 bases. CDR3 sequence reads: CASSQAYGTTDTQYF. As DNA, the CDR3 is TGCGCCAGCAGCCAAGCATACGGGACCACAGATACGCAGTATTTT.

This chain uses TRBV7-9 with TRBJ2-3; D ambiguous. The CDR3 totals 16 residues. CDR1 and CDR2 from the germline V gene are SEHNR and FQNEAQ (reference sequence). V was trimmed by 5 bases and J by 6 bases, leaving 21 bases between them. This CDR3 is CASSDKGLSGDDTQYF. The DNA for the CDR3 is TGTGCCAGCAGCGATAAAGGGTTGTCTGGGGATGATACGCAGTATTTT.

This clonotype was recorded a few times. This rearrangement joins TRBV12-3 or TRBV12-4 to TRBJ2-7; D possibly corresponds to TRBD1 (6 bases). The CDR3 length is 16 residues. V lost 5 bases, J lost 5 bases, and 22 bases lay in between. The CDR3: CASSPEGGRSLNEQYF. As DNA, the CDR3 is TGTGCCAGCAGTCCCGAAGGGGGAAGATCGCTAAACGAGCAGTACTTC.